The T cell receptor (beta chain) described here comes from a study of T cells in Graves' hyperthyroidism and ophthalmopathy. Background on the study: Peripheral blood was taken when the disease was first diagnosed, before any treatment began.

This clonotype appeared many times. Template material for amplifying TCR beta CDR3 regions consisted of RNA transcripts. The HTBI primer set drove a first-round RT-PCR of the TCR CDR3. A single record per CDR3 protein comes from TCRdb applying MiXCR to the multiplex PCR reads. The sample shows 300,000 or so distinct CDR3 sequences, around 20% of them seen only once. The sequencing input was blood. This clonotype originated in a woman in her fifties or sixties with Graves' hyperthyroidism.

The DNA for the CDR3 is TGTGCCAGCAGTTGGGGGGGACGGAGAAGCAATCAGCCCCAGCATTTT. This sequence encodes CASSWGGRRSNQPQHF. This chain joins TRBV12-3 or TRBV12-4 and TRBJ1-5, with a weak D call TRBD1 (5 bases). The CDR3 is made up of 16 amino acids. Trimming stripped 4 bases from V and 1 base from J, with 14 bases between.